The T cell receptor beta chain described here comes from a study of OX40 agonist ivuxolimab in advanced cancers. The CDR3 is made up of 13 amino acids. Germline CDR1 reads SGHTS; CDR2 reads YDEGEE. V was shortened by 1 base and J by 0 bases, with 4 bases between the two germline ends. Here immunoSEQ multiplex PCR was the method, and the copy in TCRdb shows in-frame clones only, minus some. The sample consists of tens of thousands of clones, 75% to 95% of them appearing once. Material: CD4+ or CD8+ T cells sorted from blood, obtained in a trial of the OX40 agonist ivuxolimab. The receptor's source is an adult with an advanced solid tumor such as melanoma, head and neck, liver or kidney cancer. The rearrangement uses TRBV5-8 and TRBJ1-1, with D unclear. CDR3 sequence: CASSLRLNTEAFF. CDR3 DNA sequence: TGTGCCAGCAGCTTGCGCCTGAACACTGAAGCTTTCTTT. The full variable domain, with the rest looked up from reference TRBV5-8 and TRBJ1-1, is EAGVTQSPTHLIKTRGQQATLRCSPISGHTSVYWYQQALGLGLQFLLWYDEGEERNRGNFPPRFSGRQFPNYSSELNVNALELEDSALYLCASSLRLNTEAFFGQGTRLTVV.